This is a list of T cell receptor beta chains from one sample in a study of cytomegalovirus exposure and HLA in healthy donors. Assay used: immunoSEQ multiplex PCR; TCRdb lists only in-frame clones, some missing. This table has about 180,000 clones, roughly four fifths appearing once. The material sequenced was PBMCs. The receptors were sampled from a male donor in good health and CMV-seronegative. CDR3s include the opening cysteine and the closing phenylalanine or tryptophan. A D gene is named only where the DNA matches it firmly. Size values are once, few and many counts, or a class for expanded clones, and some rows have none.

clone_size: -; d_call: -; j_call: TRBJ1-1; v_call: TRBV30; cdr3_nt: TGTGCCTGGAAGGGAGACCAAGCTTTCTTT; cdr3_aa: CAWKGDQAFF
clone_size: -; d_call: TRBD2; j_call: TRBJ2-7; v_call: TRBV27; cdr3_nt: TGTGCCAGCAGTTGGGGGGGAGGCGAGCAGTACTTC; cdr3_aa: CASSWGGGEQYF
clone_size: -; d_call: -; j_call: TRBJ2-4; v_call: TRBV4-2; cdr3_nt: TGTGCCAGCAGCCGAGCCATTCTAGCCAAAAACATTCAGTACTTC; cdr3_aa: CASSRAILAKNIQYF
clone_size: once; d_call: -; j_call: TRBJ1-5; v_call: TRBV7-2; cdr3_nt: TGTGCCAGCAGCCCCTTCGGGGTTGGCAATCAGCCCCAGCATTTT; cdr3_aa: CASSPFGVGNQPQHF
clone_size: -; d_call: TRBD2; j_call: TRBJ2-3; v_call: TRBV6-4; cdr3_nt: TGTGCCAGCAGTGACCAAACTAGCGGGAGGGATACGCAGTATTTT; cdr3_aa: CASSDQTSGRDTQYF
clone_size: once; d_call: -; j_call: TRBJ2-1; v_call: TRBV28; cdr3_nt: TGTGCCAGTGGAGGACGGCCTCAGGATGAGCAGTTCTTC; cdr3_aa: CASGGRPQDEQFF
clone_size: -; d_call: -; j_call: TRBJ2-5; v_call: TRBV27; cdr3_nt: TGTGCCAGCAGCCACAGAAATCGGGAGACCCAGTACTTC; cdr3_aa: CASSHRNRETQYF
clone_size: -; d_call: -; j_call: TRBJ2-7; v_call: TRBV5-6; cdr3_nt: TGTGCCAGCACCTACGACTCCTACGAGCAGTACTTC; cdr3_aa: CASTYDSYEQYF
clone_size: -; d_call: -; j_call: TRBJ1-3; v_call: TRBV2; cdr3_nt: TGTGCCAGCAGCCAAATGCCAGGGGCTCCTGGAAACACCATATATTTT; cdr3_aa: CASSQMPGAPGNTIYF
clone_size: few; d_call: -; j_call: TRBJ1-5; v_call: TRBV27; cdr3_nt: TGTGCCAGCAGTCTCGGGACACGTAATCAGCCCCAGCATTTT; cdr3_aa: CASSLGTRNQPQHF
clone_size: -; d_call: -; j_call: TRBJ1-1; v_call: TRBV5-1; cdr3_nt: TGCGCCAGCAGCTTCGGGACGGGGGGCACTGAAGCTTTCTTT; cdr3_aa: CASSFGTGGTEAFF
clone_size: -; d_call: -; j_call: TRBJ1-5; v_call: TRBV28; cdr3_nt: TGTGCCAGCAGTTTAAGAATGCGACAGCCTAAGGGCAATCAGCCCCAGCATTTT; cdr3_aa: CASSLRMRQPKGNQPQHF
clone_size: once; d_call: TRBD2; j_call: TRBJ2-1; v_call: TRBV4-1; cdr3_nt: TGCGCCAGCAGCCAAGCGTATAGTGGCCGCCTAGCGGGGGGGCCTAGCTACAATGAGCAGTTCTTC; cdr3_aa: CASSQAYSGRLAGGPSYNEQFF
clone_size: -; d_call: -; j_call: TRBJ1-6; v_call: TRBV7-6; cdr3_nt: TGTGCCAGCAGCTTAGCGCAGGGCAGGGAACATTCACCCCTCCACTTT; cdr3_aa: CASSLAQGREHSPLHF
clone_size: once; d_call: TRBD1; j_call: TRBJ1-4; v_call: TRBV5-1; cdr3_nt: TGCGCCAGCAGCTTGGGGGGGACAGGGGGTGAAAAACTGTTTTTT; cdr3_aa: CASSLGGTGGEKLFF
clone_size: -; d_call: -; j_call: TRBJ2-4; v_call: TRBV6-1; cdr3_nt: TGTGCCAGCAGTTACAGTTCGCTTCAGTACTTC; cdr3_aa: CASSYSSLQYF